The TCR beta chain described here comes from a study of blood T cell repertoires in COVID-19. Some clones are missing from TCRdb's copy, which holds only in-frame ones; the method was immunoSEQ multiplex PCR. The sample holds some 150,000 clones, more than 75% seen once. Germline lookup yields CDR1 MGHRA and CDR2 YSYEKL. V was pared by 1 base and J by 1 base, with 19 bases between. The CDR3 runs to 18 residues. The sequence was obtained from an elderly woman with acute or convalescent COVID-19. Sequencing input: peripheral blood. The chain joins TRBV4-1 to TRBJ2-5; possibly TRBD1 for D (6 bases). The CDR3 DNA reads as TGCGCCAGCAGCCAAGTATCGACAGGTTGGCGGCCCCAAGAGACCCAGTACTTC. This translates into CASSQVSTGWRPQETQYF.